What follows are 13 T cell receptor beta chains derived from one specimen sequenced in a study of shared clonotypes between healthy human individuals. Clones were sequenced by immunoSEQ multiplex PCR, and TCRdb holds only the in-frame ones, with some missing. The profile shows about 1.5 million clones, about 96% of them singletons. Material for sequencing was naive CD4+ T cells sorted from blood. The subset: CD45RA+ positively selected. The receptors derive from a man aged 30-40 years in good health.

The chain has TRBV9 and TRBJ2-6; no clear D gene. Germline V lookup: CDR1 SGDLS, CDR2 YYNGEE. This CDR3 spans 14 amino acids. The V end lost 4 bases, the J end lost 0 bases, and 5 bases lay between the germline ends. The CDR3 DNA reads TGTGCCAGCAGCCCCGTCTCTGGGGCCAACGTCCTGACTTTC. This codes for CASSPVSGANVLTF.

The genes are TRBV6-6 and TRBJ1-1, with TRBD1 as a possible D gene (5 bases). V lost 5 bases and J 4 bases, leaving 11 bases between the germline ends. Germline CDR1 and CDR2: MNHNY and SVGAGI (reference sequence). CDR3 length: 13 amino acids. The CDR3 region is CASSPGWGTEAFF. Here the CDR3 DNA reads TGTGCCAGCAGTCCAGGGTGGGGCACTGAAGCTTTCTTT.

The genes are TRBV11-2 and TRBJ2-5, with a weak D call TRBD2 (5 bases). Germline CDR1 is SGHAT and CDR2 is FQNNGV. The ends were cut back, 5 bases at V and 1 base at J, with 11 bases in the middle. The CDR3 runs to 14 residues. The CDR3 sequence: CASSRGGRQETQYF. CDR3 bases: TGTGCCAGCAGCCGAGGCGGGCGCCAAGAGACCCAGTACTTC.

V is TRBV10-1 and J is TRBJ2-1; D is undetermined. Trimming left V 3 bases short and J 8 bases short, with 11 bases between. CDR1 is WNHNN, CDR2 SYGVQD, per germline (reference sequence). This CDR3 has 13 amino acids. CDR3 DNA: TGCGCCAGCAGTGATAACAATAGGGATGAGCAGTTCTTC. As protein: CASSDNNRDEQFF.

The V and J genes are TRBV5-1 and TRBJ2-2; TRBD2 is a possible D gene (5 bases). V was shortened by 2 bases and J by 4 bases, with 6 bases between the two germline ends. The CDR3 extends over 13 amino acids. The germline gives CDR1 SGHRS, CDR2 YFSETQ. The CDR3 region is CASSFEGTGELFF. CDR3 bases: TGCGCCAGCAGCTTTGAGGGCACCGGGGAGCTGTTTTTT.

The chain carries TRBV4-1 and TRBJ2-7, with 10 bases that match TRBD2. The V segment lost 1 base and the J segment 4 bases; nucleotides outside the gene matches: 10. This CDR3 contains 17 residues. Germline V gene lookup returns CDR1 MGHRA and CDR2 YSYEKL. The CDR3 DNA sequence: TGCGCCAGCAGCCAAGTAGCTCCGGGACTAGCGAGGTACGAGCAGTACTTC. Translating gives CASSQVAPGLARYEQYF.

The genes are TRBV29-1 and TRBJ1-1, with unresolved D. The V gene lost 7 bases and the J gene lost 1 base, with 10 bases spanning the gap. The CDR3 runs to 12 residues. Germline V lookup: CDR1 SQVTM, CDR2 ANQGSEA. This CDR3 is CSARRWNTEAFF. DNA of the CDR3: TGCAGCGCGAGACGTTGGAACACTGAAGCTTTCTTT.

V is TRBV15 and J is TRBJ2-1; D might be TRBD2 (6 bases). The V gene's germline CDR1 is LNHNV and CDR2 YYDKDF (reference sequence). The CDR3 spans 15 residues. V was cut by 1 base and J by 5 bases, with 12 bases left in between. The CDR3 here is CATSRGGLENNEQFF. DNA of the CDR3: TGTGCCACCAGCAGAGGGGGACTGGAAAACAATGAGCAGTTCTTC.

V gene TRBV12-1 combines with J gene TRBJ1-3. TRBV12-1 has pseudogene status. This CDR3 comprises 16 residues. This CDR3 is CASSPLGGRPGNTIYF. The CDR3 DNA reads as TGTGCCAGCAGCCCCCTCGGGGGGCGCCCTGGAAACACCATATATTTT.

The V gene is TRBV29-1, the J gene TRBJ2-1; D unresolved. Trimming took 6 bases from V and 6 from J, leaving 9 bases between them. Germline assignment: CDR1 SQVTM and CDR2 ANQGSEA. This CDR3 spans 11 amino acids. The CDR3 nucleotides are TGCAGCGTCGGACGGAGCAATGAGCAGTTCTTC. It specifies CSVGRSNEQFF.

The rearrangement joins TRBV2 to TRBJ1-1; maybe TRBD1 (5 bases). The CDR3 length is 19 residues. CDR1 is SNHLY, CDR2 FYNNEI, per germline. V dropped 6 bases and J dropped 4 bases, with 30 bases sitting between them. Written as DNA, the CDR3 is TGTGCCAGCAGGACCCAGTCCTCCGCCGGGGGACTTCAGGGCACTGAAGCTTTCTTT. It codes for CASRTQSSAGGLQGTEAFF.

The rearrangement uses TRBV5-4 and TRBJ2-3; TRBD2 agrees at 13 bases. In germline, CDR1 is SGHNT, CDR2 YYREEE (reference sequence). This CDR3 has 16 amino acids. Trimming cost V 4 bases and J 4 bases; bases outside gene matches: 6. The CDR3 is CASSPRTSGSPDTQYF. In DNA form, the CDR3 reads TGTGCCAGCAGCCCGAGGACTAGCGGGAGTCCAGATACGCAGTATTTT.

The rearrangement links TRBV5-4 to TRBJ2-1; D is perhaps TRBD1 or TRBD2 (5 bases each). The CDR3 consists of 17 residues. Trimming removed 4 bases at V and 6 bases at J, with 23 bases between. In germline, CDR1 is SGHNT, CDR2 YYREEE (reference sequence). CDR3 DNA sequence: TGTGCCAGCAGCAGCCCGGGACCCCCCGTGTCGGGCAATGAGCAGTTCTTC. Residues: CASSSPGPPVSGNEQFF.